These 9 T cell receptor beta chains were sequenced from one sample in a study of blood T cell repertoires in COVID-19. Produced via immunoSEQ multiplex PCR; TCRdb's table is partial and in-frame only. The top ten clones hold about 4.2% of a sample with over 75,000 clones, 85% to 90% of them seen once. Sequencing was performed on peripheral blood. Receptors originate from a human donor with COVID-19, enrolled during active disease. The donor label of this sample is uncertain.

The chain links TRBV12-3 or TRBV12-4 to TRBJ1-2; 7 bases are a match to TRBD1. V trimming: 1 base; J trimming: 11 bases; junction bases outside the gene matches: 4. This CDR3 has 12 residues. The CDR3 sequence: CASSLGQGRYTF. CDR3 coding DNA: TGTGCCAGCAGTTTAGGACAGGGCCGATACACCTTC.

This clone was seen just once. The chain couples TRBV11-2 to TRBJ2-2; D possibly corresponds to TRBD1 (5 bases). Trimming cost V 2 bases and J 6 bases, with 10 bases left between them. This CDR3 comprises 14 residues. Germline V lookup: CDR1 SGHAT, CDR2 FQNNGV. The CDR3 loop reads CASSLHQGAGELFF. As DNA, the CDR3 is TGTGCCAGCAGCTTACATCAGGGTGCCGGGGAGCTGTTTTTT.

The genes are TRBV3-1 (or the pseudogene TRBV3-2) and TRBJ2-1; D possibly corresponds to TRBD2 (5 bases). This CDR3 contains 14 residues. The germline V and J ends were trimmed by 4 bases and 4 bases, with 11 bases remaining between them. Germline lookup yields CDR1 LGHDT and CDR2 YNNKEL (reference sequence). The CDR3 DNA reads as TGTGCCAGCAGCCCCGGGGTAGTGTACAATGAGCAGTTCTTC. Its protein is CASSPGVVYNEQFF.

This clone has a handful of counts. The chain recombines TRBV5-1 with TRBJ2-3, with TRBD2 as a possible D gene (7 bases). Trimming took 2 bases from V and 0 from J, leaving 16 bases between them. The germline V gene encodes CDR1 SGHRS and CDR2 YFSETQ. The CDR3 spans 17 residues. CDR3 coding DNA: TGCGCCAGCAGCTTAGGCGGGGGCAGCCCTAGCACAGATACGCAGTATTTT. Protein product: CASSLGGGSPSTDTQYF.

J is TRBJ2-1 and V is TRBV7-8, with D possibly TRBD2 on 5 matching bases. The CDR3 loop spans 14 amino acids. The V gene's germline CDR1 is SGHVS and CDR2 FQNEAQ. V was pared by 5 bases and J by 6 bases, with 14 bases between. As DNA, the CDR3 is TGTGCCAGCAGCACCCCTACTAGATTCAATGAGCAGTTCTTC. Translating gives CASSTPTRFNEQFF.

The chain carries TRBV19 and TRBJ1-1; possible D gene TRBD1, 5 bases. The germline V and J ends were trimmed by 1 base and 8 bases, with 14 bases remaining between them. Germline CDR1 and CDR2: LNHDA and SQIVND (reference sequence). CDR3 length: 14 amino acids. The chain's CDR3 is CASSIAGLRGEAFF. In DNA, the CDR3 is TGTGCCAGTAGTATAGCAGGGTTGCGAGGCGAAGCTTTCTTT.

The rearrangement links TRBV6-5 to TRBJ2-3; TRBD2 is a possible D gene (7 bases). Trimming took off 2 bases at V and 4 bases at J, with 13 bases between the two ends. The CDR3 sequence is 15 residues long. From germline, CDR1 is MNHEY and CDR2 SVGAGI. CDR3 sequence: CASSYDGGLADTQYF. The DNA for the CDR3 is TGTGCCAGCAGTTACGACGGGGGGCTCGCAGATACGCAGTATTTT.

The gene calls are TRBV10-3 and TRBJ1-4, with TRBD1 as a possible D gene (6 bases). V was shortened by 6 bases and J by 3 bases, with 11 bases between the two germline ends. The CDR3 is made up of 14 amino acids. CDR1 is ENHRY and CDR2 is SYGVKD in the germline V gene. The CDR3, as DNA: TGTGCCATCAGACAGGGAGAACCTAATGAAAAACTGTTTTTT. It yields the protein CAIRQGEPNEKLFF.

The chain links TRBV30 to TRBJ2-1; the match to TRBD2 covers 13 bases. V shed 4 bases, J shed 8 bases, and the junction held 5 bases outside the gene matches. CDR1 and CDR2 from the germline V gene are GTSNPN and SVGIG (reference sequence). The CDR3 is 14 amino acids. The CDR3 DNA sequence: TGTGCCTGGAAAGGACTAGCGGGAGCGGATGAGCAGTTCTTC. Its protein is CAWKGLAGADEQFF.